This T cell receptor beta chain was found in a study of T cell repertoires in cytomegalovirus infection. CDR3 size: 15 residues. The V and J ends lost 0 bases and 0 bases respectively, with 7 bases between them. Per germline, CDR1 LNHNV and CDR2 YYDKDF (reference sequence). TCRdb used MiXCR to reprocess the reads, holding one entry per CDR3 protein. The sample has 200,000 to 300,000 distinct CDR3 sequences; 9% to 15% are singletons. The chain combines TRBV15 with TRBJ2-3; no definite D call. The source of this sequence is a human donor in good health (CMV status not recorded). Some clones in this sample may be carry-over from other donors' samples. Source material: PBMCs. DNA of the CDR3: TGTGCCACCAGCAGAGAGGCAGCTAGCACAGATACGCAGTATTTT. Its translation is CATSREAASTDTQYF.